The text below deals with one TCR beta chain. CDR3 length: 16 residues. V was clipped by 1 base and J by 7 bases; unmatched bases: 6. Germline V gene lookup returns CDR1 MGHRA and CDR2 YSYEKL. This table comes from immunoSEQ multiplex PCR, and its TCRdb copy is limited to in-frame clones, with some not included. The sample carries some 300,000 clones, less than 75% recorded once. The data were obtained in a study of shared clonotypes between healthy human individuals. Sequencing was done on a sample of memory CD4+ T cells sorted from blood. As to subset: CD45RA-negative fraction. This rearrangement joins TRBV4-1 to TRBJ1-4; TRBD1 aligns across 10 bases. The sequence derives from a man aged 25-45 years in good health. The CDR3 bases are TGCGCCAGCAGCCAAGCGACAGGGGGCGGTAGTGAAAAACTGTTTTTT. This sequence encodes CASSQATGGGSEKLFF.